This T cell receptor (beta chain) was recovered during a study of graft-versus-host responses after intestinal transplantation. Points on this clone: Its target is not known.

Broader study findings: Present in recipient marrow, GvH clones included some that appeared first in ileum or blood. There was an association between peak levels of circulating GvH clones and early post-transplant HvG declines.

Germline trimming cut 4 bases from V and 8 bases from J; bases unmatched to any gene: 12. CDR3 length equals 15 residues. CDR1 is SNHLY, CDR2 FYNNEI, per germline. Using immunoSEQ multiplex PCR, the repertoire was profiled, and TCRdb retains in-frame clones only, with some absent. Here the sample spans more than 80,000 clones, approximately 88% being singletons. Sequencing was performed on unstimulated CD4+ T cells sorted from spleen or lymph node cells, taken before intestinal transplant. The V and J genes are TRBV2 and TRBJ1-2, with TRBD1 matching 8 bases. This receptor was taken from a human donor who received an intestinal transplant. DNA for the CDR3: TGTGCCAGCAGTGTTTCCGGACAACGACAGGGGGGCTACACCTTC. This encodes CASSVSGQRQGGYTF.